The sequence of this T cell receptor beta chain was determined in a study of response to subunit inactivated influenza vaccine. Study-wide results and caveats: Authors suggested that a seasonal influenza vaccination recruits few new T cells each time.

The V segment lost 1 base and the J segment 4 bases; nucleotides outside the gene matches: 11. Germline V gene sequence: CDR1 SGHAT, CDR2 FQNNGV. The CDR3 is made up of 19 amino acids. From the RT-PCR reads, TCRdb called clonotypes with MiXCR, one entry per CDR3 protein. The sample lists more than 400,000 distinct CDR3 sequences, 10% to 11% occurring once. For this clonotype: The target antigen is unknown.

The TCR comes from a man aged 45-65 years who received an inactivated influenza vaccine. The chain links TRBV11-2 to TRBJ2-3, with 13 bases identical to TRBD2. Sequences were derived from PBMCs from blood, sampled 45 days after vaccination. This CDR3 is CASSLGPTTSGGTPDTQYF. CDR3 coding DNA: TGTGCCAGCAGCTTAGGTCCGACGACTAGCGGGGGGACTCCAGATACGCAGTATTTT.